This T cell receptor beta chain came from a study of shared clonotypes between healthy human individuals. The method was immunoSEQ multiplex PCR; TCRdb's version includes in-frame clones alone and lacks a portion of them. The sample has some 2,000,000 clones; roughly 94% are singletons. V was clipped by 4 bases and J by 2 bases, with 18 bases between them. The V gene's germline CDR1 is MGHDK and CDR2 SYGVNS. The CDR3 length is 17 residues. V is TRBV25-1 and J is TRBJ2-1; D might be TRBD2 (6 bases). The source is a man younger than 30 in good health. Sequencing used naive CD4+ T cells sorted from blood. Subset meaning: CD45RA+ positively selected. For the CDR3, the DNA is TGTGCCAGCAGTGCAAGACCCGGGACTGGCGCCTACAATGAGCAGTTCTTC. This sequence encodes CASSARPGTGAYNEQFF.